Included here is one T cell receptor (beta chain) sequence, with context. The data belong to a study of blood T cell repertoires in COVID-19. The wider study: Sample material is recorded as cDNA or gDNA derived from T cells, B-cell-depleted T cells, or PBMCs.

The CDR3 sequence is 12 residues long. V dropped 6 bases and J dropped 1; count of bases not matched to a gene: 0. Germline CDR1 is MNHEY and CDR2 is SVGAGI. The table came from immunoSEQ multiplex PCR; TCRdb's copy has only in-frame clones and leaves some out. The table includes around 200,000 clones, more than 70% detected once. This chain connects TRBV6-5 to TRBJ2-7; TRBD1 matches 7 bases. The TCR comes from a man between 18 and 35 years old with active or convalescent COVID-19. The sample taken for sequencing was peripheral blood. Written as DNA, the CDR3 is TGTGCCAGCAGGGACAGGTCCTACGAGCAGTACTTC. Its translation: CASRDRSYEQYF.